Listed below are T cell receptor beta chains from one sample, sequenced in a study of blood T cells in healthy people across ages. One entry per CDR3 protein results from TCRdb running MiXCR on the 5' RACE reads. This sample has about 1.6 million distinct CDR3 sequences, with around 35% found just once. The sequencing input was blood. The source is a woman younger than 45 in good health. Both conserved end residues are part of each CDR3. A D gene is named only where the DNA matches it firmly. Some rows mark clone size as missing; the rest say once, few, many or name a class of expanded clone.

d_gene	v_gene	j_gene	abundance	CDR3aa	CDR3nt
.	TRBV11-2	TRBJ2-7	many	CASSLVRSYEQYF	TGTGCCAGCAGCTTGGTCAGGTCCTACGAGCAGTACTTC
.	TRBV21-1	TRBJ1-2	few	CASSKITASYGYTF	TGTGCCAGCAGCAAAATTACAGCTTCCTATGGCTACACCTTC
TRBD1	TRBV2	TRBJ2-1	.	CASSGQGGPNEQFF	TGTGCCAGCAGTGGACAGGGGGGACCCAATGAGCAGTTCTTC
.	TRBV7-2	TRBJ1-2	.	CASSSSGAAPPMGGYTF	TGTGCCAGCAGCTCGTCAGGGGCCGCACCGCCTATGGGGGGCTACACCTTC
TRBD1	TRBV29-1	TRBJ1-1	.	CSAVGQGDTEAFF	TGCAGCGCCGTGGGACAGGGAGACACTGAAGCTTTCTTT
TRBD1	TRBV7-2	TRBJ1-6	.	CASSLMGTGYNSPLHF	TGTGCCAGCAGCTTAATGGGGACAGGTTATAATTCACCCCTCCACTTT
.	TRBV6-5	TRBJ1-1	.	CASSGLLEGDTEAFF	TGTGCCAGCAGTGGTCTTTTGGAGGGGGATACTGAAGCTTTCTTT
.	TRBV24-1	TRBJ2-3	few	CATSDLGGLTGPEGDTQYF	TGTGCCACCAGTGATTTGGGGGGATTAACAGGTCCCGAAGGGGATACGCAGTATTTT
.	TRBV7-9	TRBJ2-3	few	CASSEGLSVTDTQYF	TGTGCCAGCAGCGAAGGACTCTCGGTCACAGATACGCAGTATTTT
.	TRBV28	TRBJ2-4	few	CASSLSTGVGDIQYF	TGTGCCAGCAGTTTATCGACCGGGGTAGGAGACATTCAGTACTTC
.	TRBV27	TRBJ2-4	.	CVSPLGVFKNIQYF	TGTGTCAGCCCCCTGGGAGTGTTTAAAAACATTCAGTACTTC
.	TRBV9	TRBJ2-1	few	CASSVDGGINEQFF	TGTGCCAGCAGCGTAGACGGGGGTATCAATGAGCAGTTCTTC
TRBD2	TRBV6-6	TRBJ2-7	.	CASSYGGGAASEQYF	TGTGCCAGCAGTTATGGCGGGGGGGCCGCAAGCGAGCAGTACTTC
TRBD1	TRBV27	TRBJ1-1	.	CASSLGQGVAEAFF	TGTGCCAGCAGTTTAGGACAGGGGGTAGCTGAAGCTTTCTTT
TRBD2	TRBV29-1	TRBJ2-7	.	CSVGYWDYSSYEQYF	TGCAGCGTCGGGTATTGGGACTATAGCTCCTACGAGCAGTACTTC
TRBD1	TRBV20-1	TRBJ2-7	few	CSARVDRGQYEQYF	TGCAGTGCTAGGGTTGACAGGGGGCAATACGAGCAGTACTTC
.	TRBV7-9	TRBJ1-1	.	CASSLAGGANAEAFF	TGTGCCAGCAGCTTAGCGGGGGGGGCTAACGCTGAAGCTTTCTTT
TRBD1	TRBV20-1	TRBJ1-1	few	CSADTGATEAFF	TGCAGTGCTGATACAGGGGCAACTGAAGCTTTCTTT
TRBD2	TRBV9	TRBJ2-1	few	CASSDPPAGGLYNEQFF	TGTGCCAGCAGCGACCCCCCGGCGGGGGGTTTATACAATGAGCAGTTCTTC